The 32 T cell receptor beta chains presented below share a single source sample, sequenced in a study of cytomegalovirus exposure and HLA in healthy donors. With 60 Vbeta and 13 Jbeta primers, the PCR was carried out. Clones were sequenced by immunoSEQ multiplex PCR, and TCRdb holds only the in-frame ones, with some missing. The profile shows around 74,000 clones, less than 80% of them singletons. Source material: PBMCs. All receptors come from a man aged 30 to 39 in good health and CMV-seronegative.

The count of this clone is one. This chain connects TRBV19 to TRBJ1-5; possibly TRBD1 for D (6 bases). This CDR3 has 19 residues. Germline V CDR1 and CDR2: LNHDA, SQIVND (reference sequence). V dropped 7 bases and J dropped 0 bases, with 25 bases sitting between them. The CDR3 sequence is CASTPVTGRGELSNQPQHF. CDR3 DNA: TGTGCCAGTACCCCTGTGACGGGGAGGGGGGAACTTAGCAATCAGCCCCAGCATTTT.

V usage is TRBV10-1 and J usage is TRBJ1-4; TRBD1 is a possible D gene (5 bases). The CDR3 sequence is 14 residues long. Trimming removed 5 bases from V and 8 bases from J, with 15 bases in between. Germline V gene sequence: CDR1 WNHNN, CDR2 SYGVQD (reference sequence). This CDR3 is CASSPGGTGEKLFF. DNA for the CDR3: TGCGCCAGCAGTCCTGGAGGGACTGGCGAAAAACTGTTTTTT.

The chain joins TRBV30 to TRBJ2-2; the D gene is possibly TRBD1 (6 bases). The germline CDR1 and CDR2 sequences are GTSNPN and SVGIG (reference sequence). This CDR3 has 13 amino acids. The V and J ends lost 5 bases and 2 bases respectively, with 9 bases between them. The CDR3 is CAWSGTNTGELFF. The CDR3 DNA is TGTGCCTGGTCTGGGACAAACACCGGGGAGCTGTTTTTT.

A single count supports this clone. This chain uses TRBV21-1 with TRBJ2-7; the DNA was not compared with TRBD1, the D call given in the table. TRBV21-1 is tagged as a pseudogene. The CDR3 is made up of 17 amino acids. The CDR3 spells CASSKLKPSGGFYEQYF. CDR3 bases: TGTGCCAGCAGCAAGCTCAAACCTAGTGGGGGCTTCTACGAGCAGTACTTC.

V and J are TRBV5-4 and TRBJ2-7, with D possibly being TRBD1 (5 bases). V was pared by 0 bases and J by 0 bases, with 10 bases between. This CDR3 comprises 15 residues. Germline-derived CDR1 and CDR2 are SGHNT and YYREEE (reference sequence). CDR3 protein: CASSLGQGSSYEQYF. In nucleotides, the CDR3 is TGTGCCAGCAGCTTGGGGCAGGGAAGCTCCTACGAGCAGTACTTC.

This clone was observed once. The rearrangement uses TRBV30 and TRBJ2-2; 7 nucleotides agree with TRBD1. The V and J ends lost 0 bases and 4 bases, in that order; junction bases with no gene match: 5. Germline CDR1 is GTSNPN and CDR2 is SVGIG (reference sequence). The CDR3 has 15 amino acids. For the CDR3, the DNA is TGTGCCTGGAGTGTACTGAGGGGGCGCACCGGGGAGCTGTTTTTT. It is translated as CAWSVLRGRTGELFF. Based on the CDR3 plus reference TRBV30 and TRBJ2-2, the full variable domain is SQTIHQWPATLVQPVGSPLSLECTVEGTSNPNLYWYRQAAGRGLQLLFYSVGIGQISSEVPQNLSASRPQDRQFILSSKKLLLSDSGFYLCAWSVLRGRTGELFFGEGSRLTVL.

A single count supports this clone. The chain has TRBV5-4 and TRBJ2-5, with a weak D call TRBD1 (5 bases). The V gene's germline CDR1 is SGHNT and CDR2 YYREEE (reference sequence). The CDR3 is 16 amino acids. V lost 3 bases and J lost 4, with 19 bases in between. The CDR3 loop is CASSSRSQGISETQYF. Here the CDR3 DNA reads TGTGCCAGCAGCTCCCGGAGTCAGGGCATCTCAGAGACCCAGTACTTC.

The table lists this clone with a count of one. V is TRBV29-1 and J is TRBJ2-5; D is uncertain. In germline, CDR1 is SQVTM, CDR2 ANQGSEA. The CDR3 loop spans 13 amino acids. Trimming cost V 4 bases and J 1 base, with 10 bases left between them. CDR3 loop: CSVADDTQETQYF. The CDR3 DNA sequence: TGCAGCGTTGCCGACGACACCCAAGAGACCCAGTACTTC.

This rearrangement joins TRBV15 to TRBJ1-1; no reliable D call. The V gene's germline CDR1 is LNHNV and CDR2 YYDKDF (reference sequence). V shed 1 base and J shed 1 base, with 10 bases lying between them. The CDR3 spans 15 residues. In nucleotides, the CDR3 is TGTGCCACCAGCAGAGTTACGGGTGGGAACACTGAAGCTTTCTTT. Translated, it gives CATSRVTGGNTEAFF.

The V call is TRBV25-1, the J call TRBJ2-5; no clear D gene. The CDR3 has 12 amino acids. The germline CDR1 and CDR2 sequences are MGHDK and SYGVNS. Trimming removed 7 bases from V and 4 bases from J, with 10 bases in between. The CDR3 DNA sequence: TGTGCCAGCAATCGGCCAGGAGAGACCCAGTACTTC. Translating gives CASNRPGETQYF. Full variable domain (rest looked up from reference TRBV25-1 and TRBJ2-5): EADIYQTPRYLVIGTGKKITLECSQTMGHDKMYWYQQDPGMELHLIHYSYGVNSTEKGDLSSESTVSRIRTEHFPLTLESARPSHTSQYLCASNRPGETQYFGPGTRLLVL.

J is TRBJ1-1 and V is TRBV10-1; D unresolved. Trimming cost V 2 bases and J 3 bases, with 13 bases left between them. Germline assignment: CDR1 WNHNN and CDR2 SYGVQD (reference sequence). CDR3 size: 15 residues. The chain's CDR3 is CASSEGRGGDTEAFF. The CDR3 DNA reads TGCGCCAGCAGTGAGGGCCGTGGAGGTGACACTGAAGCTTTCTTT.

The V and J genes are TRBV29-1 and TRBJ2-2; 7 bases align to TRBD2. V was clipped by 0 bases and J by 7 bases; unmatched bases: 2. The germline gives CDR1 SQVTM, CDR2 ANQGSEA. The CDR3 is 13 residues long. The CDR3 nucleotides are TGCAGCGTTGAAGATTCGGGGGGCGGGGAGCTGTTTTTT. Its translation: CSVEDSGGGELFF.

The gene calls are TRBV7-6 and TRBJ2-3; 7 bases match TRBD1. Germline-derived CDR1 and CDR2 are SGHVS and FNYEAQ. The ends lost 1 base at V and 0 bases at J; junction bases unmatched: 4. The CDR3 sequence is 16 residues long. Written as DNA, the CDR3 is TGTGCCAGCAGCTTAGAGGGACAGACTAGCACAGATACGCAGTATTTT. Protein: CASSLEGQTSTDTQYF. The entire variable domain, with the rest obtained from reference TRBV7-6 and TRBJ2-3, is as follows: GAGVSQSPRYKVTKRGQDVALRCDPISGHVSLYWYRQALGQGPEFLTYFNYEAQQDKSGLPNDRFSAERPEGSISTLTIQRTEQRDSAMYRCASSLEGQTSTDTQYFGPGTRLTVL.

The rearrangement links TRBV30 to TRBJ2-1; no clear D. The length of the CDR3 is 12 residues. Germline V gene lookup returns CDR1 GTSNPN and CDR2 SVGIG (reference sequence). V was pared by 2 bases and J by 7 bases, with 9 bases between. The CDR3 reads CAWSPTKNEQFF. The CDR3 nucleotides read TGTGCCTGGAGTCCCACTAAAAATGAGCAGTTCTTC. Looking up the rest from reference TRBV30 and TRBJ2-1 gives the full variable domain: SQTIHQWPATLVQPVGSPLSLECTVEGTSNPNLYWYRQAAGRGLQLLFYSVGIGQISSEVPQNLSASRPQDRQFILSSKKLLLSDSGFYLCAWSPTKNEQFFGPGTRLTVL.

The rearrangement uses TRBV29-1 and TRBJ2-7; D is possibly TRBD2 (5 bases). V gave up 4 bases and J gave up 3 bases, with 7 bases separating them. The CDR3 runs to 11 residues. Germline values: CDR1 SQVTM, CDR2 ANQGSEA. CDR3 nucleotides: TGCAGCGTTGGGGAGTTCTACGAGCAGTACTTC. It specifies CSVGEFYEQYF.

The chain has TRBV9 and TRBJ1-2; tentatively, D is TRBD1 (6 bases). The CDR3 is made up of 13 amino acids. The germline V gene encodes CDR1 SGDLS and CDR2 YYNGEE. The V end was cut by 6 bases, the J end by 8 bases, with 17 bases between. The CDR3 spells CASTTGGHGGYTF. The CDR3 DNA is TGTGCCAGCACCACCGGGGGGCATGGCGGCTACACCTTC. Drawing the rest from reference TRBV9 and TRBJ1-2, the complete variable domain is DSGVTQTPKHLITATGQRVTLRCSPRSGDLSVYWYQQSLDQGLQFLIQYYNGEERAKGNILERFSAQQFPDLHSELNLSSLELGDSALYFCASTTGGHGGYTFGSGTRLTVV.

This clone was counted between two and nine times. The V call is TRBV4-1, the J call TRBJ2-1, with D uncertain. Trimming shortened V by 1 base and J by 5 bases, and 9 bases separated the two germline ends. Germline CDR1 reads MGHRA; CDR2 reads YSYEKL. The length of the CDR3 is 14 residues. In nucleotides, the CDR3 is TGCGCCAGCAGCCAAGTTGGCCAAGACAATGAGCAGTTCTTC. This codes for CASSQVGQDNEQFF.

This clone was picked up a small number of times. The chain is built from TRBV14 and TRBJ2-3; D is perhaps TRBD2 (6 bases). The CDR3 extends over 16 amino acids. CDR1 and CDR2 from the germline V gene are SGHDN and FVKESK. V was pared by 4 bases and J by 5 bases, with 19 bases between. The CDR3 bases are TGTGCCAGCAGCCCCCGGCAAGCCCGGGGAGGAGATACGCAGTATTTT. Its translation is CASSPRQARGGDTQYF.

Only a few counts were recorded for this clone. The chain carries TRBV6-5 and TRBJ2-7, with D maybe TRBD2 (5 bases). The V gene lost 6 bases and the J gene lost 4 bases, with 19 bases spanning the gap. The CDR3 loop spans 15 amino acids. The germline V gene encodes CDR1 MNHEY and CDR2 SVGAGI. CDR3 coding DNA: TGTGCCAGCAGACCCGACCCCCCTGCGGGTTACGAGCAGTACTTC. Amino acid sequence: CASRPDPPAGYEQYF.

The chain couples TRBV5-4 to TRBJ2-5; 7 bases match TRBD1. Germline-derived CDR1 and CDR2 are SGHNT and YYREEE (reference sequence). This CDR3 spans 14 amino acids. Trimming took 2 bases from V and 2 from J; bases not matched to a gene: 3. Here the CDR3 reads CASSFGTDQETQYF. The CDR3 DNA follows: TGTGCCAGCAGCTTTGGGACAGATCAAGAGACCCAGTACTTC.

The chain links TRBV25-1 to TRBJ2-3; a possible D gene is TRBD2 (6 bases). The germline V gene encodes CDR1 MGHDK and CDR2 SYGVNS. This CDR3 contains 16 residues. The V and J ends lost 1 base and 3 bases respectively, with 14 bases between them. For the CDR3, the DNA is TGTGCCAGCAGTGAATTGGAGGGTGTCAGGACAGATACGCAGTATTTT. It codes for CASSELEGVRTDTQYF.

The chain employs TRBV5-6 and TRBJ2-7; TRBD1 matches at 7 bases. The CDR3 length is 15 residues. Trimming cost V 5 bases and J 3 bases; bases outside gene matches: 11. Germline-derived CDR1 and CDR2 are SGHDT and YYEEEE. CDR3 loop: CASSFPGQRFYEQYF. DNA of the CDR3: TGTGCCAGCAGTTTTCCGGGACAGAGATTCTACGAGCAGTACTTC. Full variable domain (missing parts from reference TRBV5-6 and TRBJ2-7): DAGVTQSPTHLIKTRGQQVTLRCSPKSGHDTVSWYQQALGQGPQFIFQYYEEEERQRGNFPDRFSGHQFPNYSSELNVNALLLGDSALYLCASSFPGQRFYEQYFGPGTRLTVT.

The chain joins TRBV5-1 to TRBJ2-1, with D maybe TRBD1 (6 bases). V gave up 4 bases and J gave up 13 bases, with 15 bases separating them. The CDR3 is made up of 12 amino acids. The germline gives CDR1 SGHRS, CDR2 YFSETQ. In nucleotides, the CDR3 is TGCGCCAGCAGCACGACAGGTAGTGAACAGTTCTTC. It codes for CASSTTGSEQFF.

The genes are TRBV2 and TRBJ2-3; D may be TRBD1 (6 bases). The CDR3 covers 14 residues. Per germline, CDR1 SNHLY and CDR2 FYNNEI. Trimming took 8 bases from V and 1 from J, leaving 13 bases between them. CDR3 coding DNA: TGTGCCAGCGGGCAGACAGGCCGCACAGATACGCAGTATTTT. This gives the protein CASGQTGRTDTQYF. The full variable domain, with the rest looked up from reference TRBV2 and TRBJ2-3, is EPEVTQTPSHQVTQMGQEVILRCVPISNHLYFYWYRQILGQKVEFLVSFYNNEISEKSEIFDDQFSVERPDGSNFTLKIRSTKLEDSAMYFCASGQTGRTDTQYFGPGTRLTVL.

The chain has TRBV5-1 and TRBJ2-5; no firm D call. With 0 bases removed from V and 4 bases from J, the gap between germline ends came to 7 bases. CDR1 is SGHRS and CDR2 is YFSETQ in the germline V gene. This CDR3 region has 13 residues. The CDR3: CASSLGVGETQYF. CDR3 DNA: TGCGCCAGCAGCTTGGGCGTCGGAGAGACCCAGTACTTC.

The chain has TRBV20-1 and TRBJ1-1, with D possibly TRBD1 on 5 matching bases. V gave up 5 bases and J gave up 11 bases, with 15 bases separating them. Germline V gene lookup returns CDR1 DFQATT and CDR2 SNEGSKA (reference sequence). This CDR3 spans 11 amino acids. Here the CDR3 reads CSAGARQTAFF. Here the CDR3 DNA reads TGCAGTGCTGGGGCGAGACAGACGGCTTTCTTT.

This clone has more than one count but fewer than ten. V is TRBV11-2 and J is TRBJ1-2; 7 nucleotides line up with TRBD1. Germline-derived CDR1 and CDR2 are SGHAT and FQNNGV. The CDR3 runs to 16 residues. The ends lost 5 bases at V and 8 bases at J; junction bases unmatched: 17. CDR3 loop: CASSQPGTERSGGYTF. CDR3 coding DNA: TGTGCCAGCAGCCAACCCGGGACAGAACGCTCGGGAGGCTACACCTTC.

The gene calls are TRBV2 and TRBJ2-3, with D perhaps TRBD2 (6 bases). From germline, CDR1 is SNHLY and CDR2 FYNNEI. The CDR3 consists of 11 residues. Deletions cut 6 bases from V and 8 bases from J, with 9 bases between. The CDR3 here is CASRKEGTQYF. CDR3 coding DNA: TGTGCCAGCAGGAAGGAGGGTACGCAGTATTTT.

This clone was counted a few times. The CDR3 sequence is CASSIRGYRRAYEQYF. The CDR3 coding sequence is TGTGCCAGCAGTATCCGCGGTTATAGGAGGGCCTACGAGCAGTACTTC. This chain joins TRBV27 and TRBJ2-7, with D maybe TRBD2 (6 bases). Germline V gene data show CDR1 as MNHEY and CDR2 as SMNVEV (reference sequence). The CDR3 has 16 amino acids. The V end lost 5 bases, the J end lost 2 bases, and 19 bases lay between the germline ends.

This clone was recorded a few times. V is TRBV30 and J is TRBJ1-3, with D uncertain. The V end lost 1 base, the J end lost 0 bases, and 7 bases lay between the germline ends. Germline V gene sequence: CDR1 GTSNPN, CDR2 SVGIG (reference sequence). The CDR3 is made up of 14 amino acids. CDR3 sequence (DNA): TGTGCCTGGAGTGGCAGTTTCTCTGGAAACACCATATATTTT. Amino acids: CAWSGSFSGNTIYF.

This clone is medium-sized. The chain combines TRBV4-3 with TRBJ2-7; tentatively, D is TRBD1 (6 bases). CDR1 LGHNA and CDR2 YSLEER come from the germline V gene. V was pared by 1 base and J by 3 bases, with 13 bases between. The CDR3 sequence is 15 residues long. CDR3 loop: CASSQGRQANYEQYF. The CDR3 DNA follows: TGCGCCAGCAGCCAAGGGCGACAGGCTAACTACGAGCAGTACTTC.

This chain joins TRBV6-5 and TRBJ1-4; D perhaps matches TRBD1 (5 bases). CDR3 size: 14 residues. V lost 7 bases and J 2 bases, leaving 11 bases between the germline ends. Looked up from germline, CDR1 is MNHEY and CDR2 is SVGAGI. CDR3 sequence (DNA): TGTGCCAGCACTGGGGCGGGGACTAATGAAAAACTGTTTTTT. The encoded protein is CASTGAGTNEKLFF.